Below, 24 T cell receptor beta chains from the same sample are listed, as sequenced in a study of a mutant IDH1 vaccine in newly diagnosed glioma. Which antigens these TCRs recognize remains unknown. Time point of the sample: week 47, end of study. All doses held 300 ug of mutant IDH1 20-mer peptide, with topical imiquimod. TCRdb keeps only in-frame clones here, not all; method: immunoSEQ multiplex PCR. Of roughly 30,000 clones in the sample, about four fifths were seen once. This specimen consisted of PBMCs, obtained from a glioma patient whose treatment included an IDH1 peptide vaccine. The receptor set was obtained from a man aged 30 to 45 with glioma.

The table lists this clone with a few counts. The chain uses TRBV6-1 and TRBJ2-1; 10 bases agree with TRBD2. CDR3 size: 14 residues. V lost 6 bases and J lost 7; bases outside the gene matches: 6. From germline, CDR1 is MNHNS and CDR2 SASEGT. The DNA of the CDR3 is TGTGCCAGCAGGAAGCGGGAGGGCCGGAATGAGCAGTTCTTC. It is translated as CASRKREGRNEQFF.

This chain connects TRBV11-2 to TRBJ2-2, with D perhaps assigned TRBD1 or TRBD2 (5 bases each). The CDR3 spans 16 residues. CDR1 and CDR2 from the germline V gene are SGHAT and FQNNGV. Trimming shortened V by 5 bases and J by 6 bases, and 19 bases separated the two germline ends. CDR3 bases: TGTGCCAGCAGCCTGGGACGGGGAAGAAGTCCCGGGGAGCTGTTTTTT. Translated, it gives CASSLGRGRSPGELFF.

This chain joins TRBV10-2 and TRBJ2-5, with D uncertain. V was trimmed by 8 bases and J by 0 bases, leaving 10 bases between them. Per the germline V gene, CDR1 is WSHSY and CDR2 is SAAADI. The CDR3 is 13 amino acids. This chain's CDR3 is CASESPYQETQYF. The CDR3 DNA reads TGCGCCAGCGAGAGTCCGTACCAAGAGACCCAGTACTTC.

The rearrangement links TRBV7-9 to TRBJ2-7; 14 nucleotides align to TRBD2. The trim removed 5 bases at V and 3 bases at J, leaving 3 bases unmatched. The germline V gene encodes CDR1 SEHNR and CDR2 FQNEAQ (reference sequence). The CDR3 spans 15 residues. The CDR3 spells CASSPGTSGSYEQYF. CDR3 sequence (DNA): TGTGCCAGCAGCCCTGGGACTAGCGGGAGCTACGAGCAGTACTTC.

This chain links TRBV7-2 with TRBJ2-2; D is undetermined. Germline values: CDR1 SGHTA, CDR2 FQGNSA. The CDR3 consists of 17 residues. V dropped 4 bases and J dropped 1 base, with 16 bases sitting between them. CDR3 DNA sequence: TGTGCCAGCAGCTGGGTCGTGGGTGGGGAGAACACCGGGGAGCTGTTTTTT. This gives the protein CASSWVVGGENTGELFF.

The CDR3 region has the DNA TGTGCCTGGAGTGTACCCCTGACTTCTGGGGCCAACGTCCTGACTTTC. Protein sequence: CAWSVPLTSGANVLTF. This chain connects TRBV30 to TRBJ2-6; D is unresolved. The CDR3 length is 16 residues. V was clipped by 0 bases and J by 1 base, with 10 bases between them. Germline values: CDR1 GTSNPN, CDR2 SVGIG (reference sequence).

J is TRBJ2-5 and V is TRBV11-2; TRBD1 matches 8 bases. With V trimmed by 7 bases and J by 4 bases, 5 bases remained unmatched. Germline V gives CDR1 SGHAT, CDR2 FQNNGV. The CDR3 totals 13 residues. In DNA, the CDR3 is TGTGCCAGCACAGGGGGCCGGCTAGAGACCCAGTACTTC. Its protein is CASTGGRLETQYF.

V and J are TRBV6-1 and TRBJ1-5; no definite D call. There are 13 residues in the CDR3. The germline gives CDR1 MNHNS, CDR2 SASEGT. Between the trimmed V and J ends, which lost 8 bases and 7 bases, there was a span of 15 bases. Here the CDR3 reads CASRRGSRQPQHF. Written as DNA, the CDR3 is TGTGCCAGCCGACGGGGATCCCGGCAGCCCCAGCATTTT.

Of note for this clone: The same CDR3 can be traced to other DNA sequences in this sample. The chain combines TRBV7-2 with TRBJ2-3, with D hard to call. From germline, CDR1 is SGHTA and CDR2 FQGNSA. V was shortened by 1 base and J by 2 bases, with 7 bases between the two germline ends. There are 14 residues in the CDR3. The CDR3 DNA reads as TGTGCCAGCAGCTTAGTGGGGTCCACAGATACGCAGTATTTT. As protein: CASSLVGSTDTQYF.

This clone was picked up a small number of times. This chain joins TRBV7-9 and TRBJ1-1; 9 positions agree with TRBD1. The CDR3 loop spans 13 amino acids. Trimming removed 8 bases from V and 8 bases from J; junction bases left unmatched: 9. From germline, CDR1 is SEHNR and CDR2 FQNEAQ (reference sequence). The CDR3 region has the DNA TGTGCCAGCGAGGGACAGGGTCTCTGGGAAGCTTTCTTT. Amino acids: CASEGQGLWEAFF.

CDR3: CASSLGGLPGNQPQHF. DNA of the CDR3: TGTGCCAGCAGCCTTGGCGGGCTTCCTGGCAATCAGCCCCAGCATTTT. This rearrangement joins TRBV7-8 to TRBJ1-5; D remains ambiguous. The CDR3 consists of 16 residues. Trimming took 5 bases from V and 2 from J, leaving 16 bases between them. Germline values: CDR1 SGHVS, CDR2 FQNEAQ.

Only a few counts were recorded for this clone. The chain recombines TRBV15 with TRBJ1-1, with D perhaps TRBD1 (5 bases). Germline V gene lookup returns CDR1 LNHNV and CDR2 YYDKDF (reference sequence). V lost 5 bases and J 0 bases, leaving 7 bases between the germline ends. The CDR3 consists of 13 residues. The CDR3, as DNA: TGTGCCACCAGCGACAGAATGAACACTGAAGCTTTCTTT. It translates to CATSDRMNTEAFF.

The chain recombines TRBV6-5 with TRBJ1-2; possibly TRBD1 for D (6 bases). The CDR3 length is 14 residues. CDR1 and CDR2 (germline): MNHEY, SVGAGI. Trimming took off 5 bases at V and 3 bases at J, with 13 bases between the two ends. Written as DNA, the CDR3 is TGTGCCAGCAGTCCGGGGGGCCCCGACTATGGCTACACCTTC. It encodes CASSPGGPDYGYTF.

CDR3 amino acids: CASKLGVQPQHF. The DNA of the CDR3 is TGTGCCAGCAAGTTGGGGGTTCAGCCCCAGCATTTT. The rearrangement links TRBV6-1 to TRBJ1-5; D is perhaps TRBD1 (5 bases). This CDR3 is 12 amino acids long. Trimming removed 7 bases at V and 6 bases at J, with 10 bases between. CDR1 is MNHNS and CDR2 is SASEGT in the germline V gene.

This chain connects TRBV5-6 to TRBJ2-5; 16 bases fit TRBD2. CDR3 length: 18 residues. The ends lost 4 bases at V and 4 bases at J; junction bases unmatched: 10. Germline CDR1 is SGHDT and CDR2 is YYEEEE. The CDR3 coding sequence is TGTGCCAGCAGCACGGGACTAGCGGGAGGGCCGAACGGAGAGACCCAGTACTTC. Residues: CASSTGLAGGPNGETQYF.

The chain is built from TRBV27 and TRBJ1-4, with a weak D call TRBD1 (5 bases). Germline V gene data show CDR1 as MNHEY and CDR2 as SMNVEV (reference sequence). The CDR3 has 15 residues. Between the trimmed V and J ends, which lost 3 bases and 6 bases, there was a span of 14 bases. In DNA form, the CDR3 reads TGTGCCAGCAGTTTCGACAGCCGACGGGATGAAAAACTGTTTTTT. This sequence encodes CASSFDSRRDEKLFF.

The rearrangement uses TRBV30 and TRBJ2-1, with 8 bases identical to TRBD1. Unmatched junction bases numbered 14, after V lost 5 bases and J lost 8 bases. CDR1 is GTSNPN and CDR2 is SVGIG in the germline V gene (reference sequence). This CDR3 is 15 amino acids long. In nucleotides, the CDR3 is TGTGCCTGGTTCGCGAGGGCAGGGGGCATCTATGAGCAGTTCTTC. Protein: CAWFARAGGIYEQFF.

This clone was detected only once. The chain recombines TRBV7-8 with TRBJ2-7, with 11 bases matching TRBD2. After removal of 1 base from V and 2 bases from J, the junction contained 4 bases not matched to a gene. The CDR3 has 16 amino acids. Germline CDR1 is SGHVS and CDR2 is FQNEAQ. For the CDR3, the DNA is TGTGCCAGCAGCTTAGGTACTAGCGGGAGTCCCTACGAGCAGTACTTC. Translated, it gives CASSLGTSGSPYEQYF. The full variable domain, completed using reference TRBV7-8 and TRBJ2-7, is GAGVSQSPRYKVAKRGQDVALRCDPISGHVSLFWYQQALGQGPEFLTYFQNEAQLDKSGLPSDRFFAERPEGSVSTLKIQRTQQEDSAVYLCASSLGTSGSPYEQYFGPGTRLTVT.

This clone was found once. The chain has TRBV2 and TRBJ1-4, with D perhaps TRBD1 (6 bases). Trimming pared 5 bases from V and 0 bases from J, leaving 10 bases between. This CDR3 spans 15 amino acids. Germline lookup yields CDR1 SNHLY and CDR2 FYNNEI. DNA of the CDR3: TGTGCCAGCAGTCCGGACAGAGCAACTAATGAAAAACTGTTTTTT. Its protein product is CASSPDRATNEKLFF.

This clone was counted between two and nine times. This chain uses TRBV19 with TRBJ1-3; D possibly corresponds to TRBD1 (5 bases). CDR1 is LNHDA and CDR2 is SQIVND in the germline V gene (reference sequence). V lost 3 bases, J lost 0 bases, and 12 bases lay in between. The CDR3 consists of 16 residues. The CDR3 loop is CASSIPAGTSGNTIYF. CDR3 bases: TGTGCCAGTAGTATCCCCGCCGGGACCTCTGGAAACACCATATATTTT.

CDR3: CAISERGQGTYEQYF. In nucleotides, the CDR3 is TGTGCCATCAGTGAAAGAGGACAGGGAACCTACGAGCAGTACTTC. The J gene is TRBJ2-7, the V gene TRBV10-3; 8 bases are shared with TRBD1. The CDR3 covers 15 residues. V was clipped by 3 bases and J by 2 bases; unmatched bases: 6. Germline CDR1 reads ENHRY; CDR2 reads SYGVKD.

V usage is TRBV5-4 and J usage is TRBJ2-2; D is possibly TRBD1 (5 bases). Germline assignment: CDR1 SGHNT and CDR2 YYREEE (reference sequence). V was cut by 0 bases and J by 7 bases, with 10 bases left in between. The length of the CDR3 is 14 residues. CDR3 sequence reads: CASSLEGQDGELFF. CDR3 DNA sequence: TGTGCCAGCAGCTTGGAGGGGCAGGACGGGGAGCTGTTTTTT.

This rearrangement joins TRBV6-1 to TRBJ1-3; D not certain. Trimming removed 1 base at V and 4 bases at J, with 11 bases between. The germline CDR1 and CDR2 sequences are MNHNS and SASEGT. CDR3 length: 15 residues. CDR3: CASSEGAALGNTIYF. CDR3 sequence (DNA): TGTGCCAGCAGTGAAGGGGCGGCATTAGGAAACACCATATATTTT.

This chain links TRBV10-1 with TRBJ2-7, with TRBD1 matching 7 bases. V was pared by 5 bases and J by 8 bases, with 3 bases of the junction left unmatched. Germline V lookup: CDR1 WNHNN, CDR2 SYGVQD (reference sequence). This CDR3 is built from 11 residues. The CDR3 region is CASSTGQQQYF. The CDR3 DNA reads as TGCGCCAGCAGTACGGGACAGCAGCAGTACTTC.